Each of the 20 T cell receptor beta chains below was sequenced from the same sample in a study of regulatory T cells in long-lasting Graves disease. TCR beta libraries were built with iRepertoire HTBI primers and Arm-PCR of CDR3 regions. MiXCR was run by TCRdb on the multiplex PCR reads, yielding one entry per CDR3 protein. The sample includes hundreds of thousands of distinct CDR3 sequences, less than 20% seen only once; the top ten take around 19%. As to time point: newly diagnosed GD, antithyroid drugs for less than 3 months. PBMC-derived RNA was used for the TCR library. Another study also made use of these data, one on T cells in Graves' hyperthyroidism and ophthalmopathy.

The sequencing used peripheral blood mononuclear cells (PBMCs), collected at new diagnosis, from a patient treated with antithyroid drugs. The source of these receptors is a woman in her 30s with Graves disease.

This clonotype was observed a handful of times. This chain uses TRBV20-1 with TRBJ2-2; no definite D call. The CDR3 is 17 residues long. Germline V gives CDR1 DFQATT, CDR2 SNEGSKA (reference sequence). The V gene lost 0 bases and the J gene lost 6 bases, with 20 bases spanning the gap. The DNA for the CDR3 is TGCAGTGCTAGAGACGCGACTGGCTCTATGCATGCCGGGGAGCTGTTTTTT. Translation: CSARDATGSMHAGELFF.

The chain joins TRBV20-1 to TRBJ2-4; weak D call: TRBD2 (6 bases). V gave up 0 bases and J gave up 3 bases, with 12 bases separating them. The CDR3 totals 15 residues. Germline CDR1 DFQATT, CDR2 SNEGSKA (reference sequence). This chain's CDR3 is CSARDWEVGKNIQYF. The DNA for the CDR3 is TGCAGTGCTAGAGATTGGGAGGTGGGCAAAAACATTCAGTACTTC.

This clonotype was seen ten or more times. The CDR3 nucleotides read TGCGCCAGCAGCCGTGGACAGGCATACGAGCAGTACTTC. Translated: CASSRGQAYEQYF. The V gene is TRBV5-1, the J gene TRBJ2-7; TRBD1 matches 7 bases. V was clipped by 4 bases and J by 4 bases; unmatched bases: 5. The germline gives CDR1 SGHRS, CDR2 YFSETQ. The CDR3 extends over 13 amino acids.

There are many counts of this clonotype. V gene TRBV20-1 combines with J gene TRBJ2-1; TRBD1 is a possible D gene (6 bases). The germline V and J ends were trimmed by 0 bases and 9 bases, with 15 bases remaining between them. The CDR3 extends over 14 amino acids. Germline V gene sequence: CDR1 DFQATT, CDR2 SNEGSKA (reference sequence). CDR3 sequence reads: CSARDGIQGIEQFF. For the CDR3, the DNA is TGCAGTGCTAGAGACGGAATACAGGGTATTGAGCAGTTCTTC.

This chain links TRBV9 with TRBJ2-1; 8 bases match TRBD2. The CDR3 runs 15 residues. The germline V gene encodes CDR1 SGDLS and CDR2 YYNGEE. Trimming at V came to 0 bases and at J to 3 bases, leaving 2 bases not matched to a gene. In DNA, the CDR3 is TGTGCCAGCAGCGTAGGTGCGGGAGGCTACAATGAGCAGTTCTTC. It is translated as CASSVGAGGYNEQFF.

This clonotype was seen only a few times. CDR3 nucleotides: TGCAGTGCGGGGGGGGGTGCGAATGAGCAGTTCTTC. It specifies CSAGGGANEQFF. V and J are TRBV20-1 and TRBJ2-1, with 7 nucleotides matching TRBD2. In germline, CDR1 is DFQATT, CDR2 SNEGSKA (reference sequence). This CDR3 has 12 residues. V shed 6 bases and J 7 bases; nucleotides not matched to a gene: 6.

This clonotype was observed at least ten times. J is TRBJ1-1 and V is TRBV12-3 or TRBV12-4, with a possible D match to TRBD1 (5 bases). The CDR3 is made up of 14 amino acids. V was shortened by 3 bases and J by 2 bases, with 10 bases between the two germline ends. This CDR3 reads CASSFSGGNTEAFF. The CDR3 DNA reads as TGTGCCAGCAGTTTTAGCGGGGGAAACACTGAAGCTTTCTTT.

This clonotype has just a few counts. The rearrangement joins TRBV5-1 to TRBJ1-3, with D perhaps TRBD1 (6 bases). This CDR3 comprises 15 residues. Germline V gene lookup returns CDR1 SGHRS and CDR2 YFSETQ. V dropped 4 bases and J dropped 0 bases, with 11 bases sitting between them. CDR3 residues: CASSPGQTSGNTIYF. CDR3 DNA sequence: TGCGCCAGCAGCCCAGGACAGACCTCTGGAAACACCATATATTTT.

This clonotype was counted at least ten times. The CDR3 sequence is CASSRRTVSSYNEQFF. Here the CDR3 DNA reads TGTGCCAGCAGCCGTCGGACAGTGAGCTCCTACAATGAGCAGTTCTTC. This chain links TRBV2 with TRBJ2-1; the D gene is possibly TRBD1 (6 bases). The CDR3 is 16 residues long. Trimming took 6 bases from V and 0 from J, leaving 15 bases between them. Germline-derived CDR1 and CDR2 are SNHLY and FYNNEI.

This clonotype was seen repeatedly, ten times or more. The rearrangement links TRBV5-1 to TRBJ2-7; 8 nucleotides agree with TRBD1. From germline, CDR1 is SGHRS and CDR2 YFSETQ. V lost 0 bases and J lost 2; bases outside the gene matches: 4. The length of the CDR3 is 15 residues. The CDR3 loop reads CASSLGAGGAYEQYF. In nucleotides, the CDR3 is TGCGCCAGCAGCTTGGGGGCAGGGGGCGCCTACGAGCAGTACTTC.

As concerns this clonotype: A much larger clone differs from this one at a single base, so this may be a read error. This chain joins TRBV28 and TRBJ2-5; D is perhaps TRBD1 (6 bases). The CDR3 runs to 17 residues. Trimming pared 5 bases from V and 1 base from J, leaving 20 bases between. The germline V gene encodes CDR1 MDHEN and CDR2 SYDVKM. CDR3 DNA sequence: TGTGCCAGCAGTCCACCTCGCCCGACAGGCACCCAAGAGACCCAGTACTTC. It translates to CASSPPRPTGTQETQYF.

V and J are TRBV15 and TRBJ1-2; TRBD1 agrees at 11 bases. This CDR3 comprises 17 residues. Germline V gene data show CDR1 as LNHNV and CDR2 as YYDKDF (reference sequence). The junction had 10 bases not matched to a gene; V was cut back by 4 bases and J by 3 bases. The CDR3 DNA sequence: TGTGCCACCAGCACCGGACAGGGGGCGGCTGGGGACTATGGCTACACCTTC. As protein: CATSTGQGAAGDYGYTF.

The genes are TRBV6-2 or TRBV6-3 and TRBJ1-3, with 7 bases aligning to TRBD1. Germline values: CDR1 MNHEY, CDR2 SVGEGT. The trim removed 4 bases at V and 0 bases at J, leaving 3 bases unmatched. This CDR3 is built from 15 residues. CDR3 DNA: TGTGCCAGCAGTTCTGACAGGGCCTCTGGAAACACCATATATTTT. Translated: CASSSDRASGNTIYF.

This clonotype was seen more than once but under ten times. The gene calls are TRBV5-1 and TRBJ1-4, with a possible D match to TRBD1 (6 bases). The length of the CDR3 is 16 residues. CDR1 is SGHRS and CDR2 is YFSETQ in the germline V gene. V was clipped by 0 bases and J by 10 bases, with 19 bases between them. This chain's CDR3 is CASSLDRTEAFGKLFF. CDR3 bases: TGCGCCAGCAGCTTGGACAGGACAGAGGCCTTCGGAAAACTGTTTTTT.

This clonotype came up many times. The CDR3 DNA follows: TGTGCCAGCAGAGACCGGGACAGGGGGCAGGAGACCCAGTACTTC. Residues: CASRDRDRGQETQYF. The chain combines TRBV28 with TRBJ2-5; 12 bases align to TRBD1. CDR3 length: 15 amino acids. CDR1 and CDR2 (germline): MDHEN, SYDVKM. V dropped 6 bases and J dropped 5; count of bases not matched to a gene: 7. Drawing the rest from reference TRBV28 and TRBJ2-5, the complete variable domain is DVKVTQSSRYLVKRTGEKVFLECVQDMDHENMFWYRQDPGLGLRLIYFSYDVKMKEKGDIPEGYSVSREKKERFSLILESASTNQTSMYLCASRDRDRGQETQYFGPGTRLLVL.

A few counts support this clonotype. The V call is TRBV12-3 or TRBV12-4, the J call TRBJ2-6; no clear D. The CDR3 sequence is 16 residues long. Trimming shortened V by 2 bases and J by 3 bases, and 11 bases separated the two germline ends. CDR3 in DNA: TGTGCCAGCAGTTTATCTCCGACCGGTGGGGCCAACGTCCTGACTTTC. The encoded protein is CASSLSPTGGANVLTF.

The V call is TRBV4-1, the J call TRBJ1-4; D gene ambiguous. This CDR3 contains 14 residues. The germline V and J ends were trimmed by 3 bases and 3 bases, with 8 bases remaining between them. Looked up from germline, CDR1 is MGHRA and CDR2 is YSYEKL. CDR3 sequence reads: CASSQGSANEKLFF. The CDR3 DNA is TGCGCCAGCAGCCAGGGATCGGCTAATGAAAAACTGTTTTTT.

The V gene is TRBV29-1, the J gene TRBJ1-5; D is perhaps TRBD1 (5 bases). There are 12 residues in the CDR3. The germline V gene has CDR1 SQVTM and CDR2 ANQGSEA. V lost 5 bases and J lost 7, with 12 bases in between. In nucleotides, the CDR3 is TGCAGCGTTAGAGGGGATAGGCAGCCCCAGCATTTT. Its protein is CSVRGDRQPQHF.

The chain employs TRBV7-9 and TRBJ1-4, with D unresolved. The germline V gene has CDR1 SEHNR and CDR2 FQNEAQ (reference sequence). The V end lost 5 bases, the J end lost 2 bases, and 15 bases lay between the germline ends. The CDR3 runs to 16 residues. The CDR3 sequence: CASSLVLGWTNEKLFF. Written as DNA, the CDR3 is TGTGCCAGCAGCCTCGTCTTGGGGTGGACTAATGAAAAACTGTTTTTT. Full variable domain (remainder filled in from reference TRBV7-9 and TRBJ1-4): DTGVSQNPRHKITKRGQNVTFRCDPISEHNRLYWYRQTLGQGPEFLTYFQNEAQLEKSRLLSDRFSAERPKGSFSTLEIQRTEQGDSAMYLCASSLVLGWTNEKLFFGSGTQLSVL.

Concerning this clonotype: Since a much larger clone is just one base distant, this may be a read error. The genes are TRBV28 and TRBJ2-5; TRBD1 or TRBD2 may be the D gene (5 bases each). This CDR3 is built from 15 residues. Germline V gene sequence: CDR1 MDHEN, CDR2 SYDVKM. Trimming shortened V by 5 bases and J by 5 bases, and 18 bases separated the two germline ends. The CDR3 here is CASSAPGPPGETQYF. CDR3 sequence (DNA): TGTGCCAGCAGTGCACCGGGACCCCCTGGGGAGACCCAGTACTTC.